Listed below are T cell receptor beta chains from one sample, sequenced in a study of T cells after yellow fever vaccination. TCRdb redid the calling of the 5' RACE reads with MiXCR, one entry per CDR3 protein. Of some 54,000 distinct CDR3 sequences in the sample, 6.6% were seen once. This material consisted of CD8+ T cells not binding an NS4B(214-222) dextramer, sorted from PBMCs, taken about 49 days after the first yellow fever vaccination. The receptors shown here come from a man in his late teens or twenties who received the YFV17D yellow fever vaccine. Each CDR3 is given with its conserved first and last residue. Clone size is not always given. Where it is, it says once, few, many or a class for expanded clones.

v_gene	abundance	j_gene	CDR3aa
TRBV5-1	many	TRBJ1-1	CASSSVGVTNTEAFF
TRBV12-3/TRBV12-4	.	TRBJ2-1	CASSPQGGNEQFF
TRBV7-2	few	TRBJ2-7	CASSFYRSYEQYF
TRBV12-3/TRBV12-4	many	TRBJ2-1	CASSPPPWTPNNEQFF
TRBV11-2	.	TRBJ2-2	CASSFPPRELFF
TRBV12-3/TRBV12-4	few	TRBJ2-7	CASSLASRQGRDEQYF
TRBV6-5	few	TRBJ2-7	CASSYQPPGGPYEQYF
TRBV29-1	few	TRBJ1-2	CSVSGTIYGYTF
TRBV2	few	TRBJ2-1	CASSDAQFNEQFF
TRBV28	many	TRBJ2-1	CASSLGSLEQFF
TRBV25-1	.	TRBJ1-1	CASSEYYRDSNTEAFF
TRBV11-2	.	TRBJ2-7	CASSLEGASGASYEQYF
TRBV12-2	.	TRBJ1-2	CASRLTGQGNGYTF
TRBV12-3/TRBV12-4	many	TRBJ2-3	CASSFRSRTDTQYF
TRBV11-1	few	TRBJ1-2	CASSLAVPNYGYTF
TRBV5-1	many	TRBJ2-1	CASSLASGYNEQFF
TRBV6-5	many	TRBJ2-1	CASGAGDSYNEQFF
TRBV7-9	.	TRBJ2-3	CASSLGVGDTQYF
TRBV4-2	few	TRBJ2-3	CASSQDLEDTQYF
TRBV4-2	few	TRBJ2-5	CASSQYLGEAQETQYF
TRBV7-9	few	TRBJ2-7	CASSSGPSEQYF
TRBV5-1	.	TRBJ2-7	CASSPLGGTQYEQYF
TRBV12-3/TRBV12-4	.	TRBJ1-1	CASSLMSTEAFF